The rows below give T cell receptor beta chains drawn from one sample of a study of T-cell reconstitution after alpha-beta-depleted transplantation in children. TCRdb re-derived calls from the PCR reads in MiXCR, one entry per CDR3 protein. Seen here are 500,000 or so distinct CDR3 sequences, 11% observed once, and the top ten hold approximately 14%. The specimen comprised PBMCs, mostly from graft donor cells, sampled 180 days after TCRalphabeta/CD19-depleted stem cell transplant. The receptors originated from a female patient between 2 and 15 years old who had a stem cell transplant for aplastic anemia, so the T cells may come from the graft donor. Each CDR3 is given with its conserved first and last residue. Each record gives: J gene, clone size, D gene, V gene, CDR3 protein, CDR3 DNA. D genes are given only for firm matches. Clone size is not always given. Where it is, it says once, few, many or a class for expanded clones.

j_gene: TRBJ2-7; abundance: few; d_gene: TRBD2; v_gene: TRBV6-5; CDR3aa: CASSYPAGLANGEQYF; CDR3nt: TGTGCCAGCAGTTACCCGGCGGGACTAGCGAACGGCGAGCAGTACTTC
j_gene: TRBJ2-6; abundance: many; d_gene: NA; v_gene: TRBV29-1; CDR3aa: CSVESVSGANVLTF; CDR3nt: TGCAGCGTTGAGTCGGTCTCTGGGGCCAACGTCCTGACTTTC
j_gene: TRBJ1-1; abundance: many; d_gene: NA; v_gene: TRBV7-9; CDR3aa: CASTLPGTDNTEAFF; CDR3nt: TGTGCCAGCACCTTACCCGGGACGGATAACACTGAAGCTTTCTTT
j_gene: TRBJ2-1; abundance: many; d_gene: TRBD2; v_gene: TRBV28; CDR3aa: CASSPLGSGSLYNEQFF; CDR3nt: TGTGCCAGCAGTCCCCTAGGAAGCGGGAGCCTCTACAATGAGCAGTTCTTC
j_gene: TRBJ1-6; abundance: NA; d_gene: NA; v_gene: TRBV20-1; CDR3aa: CSANNSPLHF; CDR3nt: TGCAGTGCGAATAATTCACCCCTCCACTTT
j_gene: TRBJ2-1; abundance: few; d_gene: NA; v_gene: TRBV6-4; CDR3aa: CASSDSGGNPINEQFF; CDR3nt: TGTGCCAGCAGTGACTCTGGGGGGAACCCAATCAATGAGCAGTTCTTC
j_gene: TRBJ1-1; abundance: NA; d_gene: NA; v_gene: TRBV6-1; CDR3aa: CASRLGDRLWTEAFF; CDR3nt: TGTGCCAGCAGGCTCGGCGACAGGCTGTGGACTGAAGCTTTCTTT
j_gene: TRBJ2-7; abundance: NA; d_gene: NA; v_gene: TRBV28; CDR3aa: CASSWGGQASYEQYF; CDR3nt: TGTGCCAGCAGTTGGGGGGGACAGGCGAGCTACGAGCAGTACTTC
j_gene: TRBJ1-4; abundance: NA; d_gene: NA; v_gene: TRBV11-3; CDR3aa: CASPGVAFEKLFF; CDR3nt: TGTGCCAGCCCGGGGGTCGCCTTTGAAAAACTGTTTTTT
j_gene: TRBJ1-3; abundance: many; d_gene: NA; v_gene: TRBV28; CDR3aa: CASSSPREGGNTIYF; CDR3nt: TGTGCCAGCAGTTCCCCCCGGGAGGGGGGAAACACCATATATTTT
j_gene: TRBJ2-3; abundance: NA; d_gene: NA; v_gene: TRBV28; CDR3aa: CASSPPPGGGVVDTQYF; CDR3nt: TGTGCCAGCAGCCCCCCACCGGGCGGCGGAGTGGTGGATACGCAGTATTTT
j_gene: TRBJ2-7; abundance: few; d_gene: NA; v_gene: TRBV21-1; CDR3aa: CASNPDGEGNEQYF; CDR3nt: TGTGCCAGCAACCCAGACGGCGAGGGTAACGAGCAGTACTTC
j_gene: TRBJ1-2; abundance: NA; d_gene: NA; v_gene: TRBV28; CDR3aa: CASSLPGSYDAYTF; CDR3nt: TGTGCCAGCAGTTTACCGGGATCTTACGATGCCTACACCTTC
j_gene: TRBJ2-1; abundance: few; d_gene: NA; v_gene: TRBV7-8; CDR3aa: CASSSRWAGYNEQFF; CDR3nt: TGTGCCAGCAGCTCCCGGTGGGCAGGCTACAATGAGCAGTTCTTC
j_gene: TRBJ2-5; abundance: many; d_gene: TRBD1; v_gene: TRBV27; CDR3aa: CASSTLGTGGQETQYF; CDR3nt: TGTGCCAGCAGTACCCTCGGGACAGGGGGCCAAGAGACCCAGTACTTC
j_gene: TRBJ2-1; abundance: NA; d_gene: NA; v_gene: TRBV6-1; CDR3aa: CASSERGFIDNEQFF; CDR3nt: TGTGCCAGCAGTGAAAGAGGGTTCATCGACAATGAGCAGTTCTTC
j_gene: TRBJ2-1; abundance: few; d_gene: TRBD2; v_gene: TRBV6-2/TRBV6-3; CDR3aa: CASSYFPSGSYNEQFF; CDR3nt: TGTGCCAGCAGTTACTTTCCTAGCGGGAGCTACAATGAGCAGTTCTTC
j_gene: TRBJ1-1; abundance: NA; d_gene: NA; v_gene: TRBV18; CDR3aa: CASSDQFVSSRLNTEAFF; CDR3nt: TGTGCCAGCTCTGATCAGTTTGTATCTTCTCGTCTGAACACTGAAGCTTTCTTT
j_gene: TRBJ2-1; abundance: NA; d_gene: NA; v_gene: TRBV7-9; CDR3aa: CASSFRRSSLTYNEQFF; CDR3nt: TGTGCCAGCAGCTTTCGACGGAGCTCACTCACCTACAATGAGCAGTTCTTC
j_gene: TRBJ2-4; abundance: many; d_gene: TRBD2; v_gene: TRBV18; CDR3aa: CASSPGLARNIQYF; CDR3nt: TGTGCCAGCTCACCAGGACTAGCCAGAAACATTCAGTACTTC